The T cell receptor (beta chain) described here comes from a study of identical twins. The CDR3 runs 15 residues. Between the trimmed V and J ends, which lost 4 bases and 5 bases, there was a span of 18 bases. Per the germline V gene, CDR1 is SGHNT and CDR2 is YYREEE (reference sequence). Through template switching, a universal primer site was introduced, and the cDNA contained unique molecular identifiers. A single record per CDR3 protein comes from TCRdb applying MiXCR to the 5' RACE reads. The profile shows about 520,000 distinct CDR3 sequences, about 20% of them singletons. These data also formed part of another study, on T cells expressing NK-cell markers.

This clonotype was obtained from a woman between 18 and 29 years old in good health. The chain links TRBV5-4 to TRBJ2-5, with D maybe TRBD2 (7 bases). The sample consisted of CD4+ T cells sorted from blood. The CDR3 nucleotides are TGTGCCAGCAGCCGGCCGGGGGGCGAGGGGGAGACCCAGTACTTC. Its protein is CASSRPGGEGETQYF. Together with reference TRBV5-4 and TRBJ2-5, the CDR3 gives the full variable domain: ETGVTQSPTHLIKTRGQQVTLRCSSQSGHNTVSWYQQALGQGPQFIFQYYREEENGRGNFPPRFSGLQFPNYSSELNVNALELDDSALYLCASSRPGGEGETQYFGPGTRLLVL.